Listed here are 17 T cell receptor beta chains from one sample, sequenced in a study of cytomegalovirus exposure and HLA in healthy donors. Use of 60 Vbeta and 13 Jbeta primers characterized the PCR. The method was immunoSEQ multiplex PCR; TCRdb's version includes in-frame clones alone and lacks a portion of them. Here the sample spans 90,000 to 100,000 clones, about 80% being singletons. The sequenced sample consisted of PBMCs. The receptors were gathered from a man aged 40-50 years in good health and CMV-seronegative.

The V and J genes are TRBV28 and TRBJ1-5; no reliable D call. CDR1 is MDHEN, CDR2 SYDVKM, per germline. The CDR3 has 14 amino acids. Deletions cut 3 bases from V and 4 bases from J, with 10 bases between. This chain's CDR3 is CASSLGGVNQPQHF. DNA of the CDR3: TGTGCCAGCAGTTTGGGAGGTGTTAATCAGCCCCAGCATTTT.

V and J are TRBV28 and TRBJ1-5; D unresolved. Germline V gene data show CDR1 as MDHEN and CDR2 as SYDVKM. The V gene lost 3 bases and the J gene lost 6 bases, with 6 bases spanning the gap. CDR3 length: 12 amino acids. In DNA, the CDR3 is TGTGCCAGCAGTTTGTTCGGTCAGCCCCAGCATTTT. As protein: CASSLFGQPQHF.

The J gene is TRBJ1-4, the V gene TRBV5-1; D perhaps matches TRBD1 (5 bases). This CDR3 is 15 amino acids long. The germline CDR1 and CDR2 sequences are SGHRS and YFSETQ. The V end was cut by 1 base, the J end by 3 bases, with 10 bases between. Here the CDR3 DNA reads TGCGCCAGCAGCTTGAATGGGGGGTCTAATGAAAAACTGTTTTTT. This codes for CASSLNGGSNEKLFF. The complete variable domain, with remaining parts taken from reference TRBV5-1 and TRBJ1-4, reads KAGVTQTPRYLIKTRGQQVTLSCSPISGHRSVSWYQQTPGQGLQFLFEYFSETQRNKGNFPGRFSGRQFSNSRSEMNVSTLELGDSALYLCASSLNGGSNEKLFFGSGTQLSVL.

The CDR3 spells CASSHRQGLNTEAFF. The CDR3 DNA sequence: TGTGCCAGCAGCCACAGGCAGGGTCTGAACACTGAAGCTTTCTTT. V and J are TRBV12-1 and TRBJ1-1; the D call of TRBD1 is as the table states it, not checked on the DNA. TRBV12-1 is a pseudogene locus. This CDR3 is built from 15 residues.

This clone was observed a few times. This chain uses TRBV4-1 with TRBJ1-2, with D maybe TRBD1 (6 bases). V gave up 4 bases and J gave up 4 bases, with 10 bases separating them. Germline-derived CDR1 and CDR2 are MGHRA and YSYEKL. CDR3 length equals 13 residues. For the CDR3, the DNA is TGCGCCAGCAGCCGTGGGGGCGCCTATGGCTACACCTTC. Its translation is CASSRGGAYGYTF.

This chain connects TRBV27 to TRBJ1-5; perhaps TRBD1 as D (5 bases). The CDR3 length is 18 residues. CDR1 is MNHEY, CDR2 SMNVEV, per germline (reference sequence). The ends were cut back, 2 bases at V and 0 bases at J, with 17 bases in the middle. The CDR3 spells CASSLKGYDGYSNQPQHF. CDR3 DNA sequence: TGTGCCAGCAGTTTAAAGGGGTATGACGGGTATAGCAATCAGCCCCAGCATTTT.

In this sample, this clone turned up a few times. The chain links TRBV10-2 to TRBJ1-4; no clear D. The germline V and J ends were trimmed by 5 bases and 6 bases, with 10 bases remaining between them. The CDR3 is 13 amino acids. Looked up from germline, CDR1 is WSHSY and CDR2 is SAAADI. CDR3 residues: CASSPFADEKLFF. CDR3 DNA: TGCGCCAGCAGTCCCTTTGCAGATGAAAAACTGTTTTTT.

The rearrangement joins TRBV28 to TRBJ2-2, with TRBD1 identical over 7 bases. Germline CDR1 is MDHEN and CDR2 is SYDVKM. The CDR3 has 13 residues. V gave up 5 bases and J gave up 7 bases; unmatched junction bases: 4. DNA of the CDR3: TGTGCCAGCAGTGAGGGGGCGGACGGGGAGCTGTTTTTT. This encodes CASSEGADGELFF. The complete variable domain, with remaining parts taken from reference TRBV28 and TRBJ2-2, reads DVKVTQSSRYLVKRTGEKVFLECVQDMDHENMFWYRQDPGLGLRLIYFSYDVKMKEKGDIPEGYSVSREKKERFSLILESASTNQTSMYLCASSEGADGELFFGEGSRLTVL.

The V and J genes are TRBV19 and TRBJ2-3, with 8 bases that match TRBD2. The CDR3 consists of 14 residues. V lost 4 bases, J lost 6 bases, and 6 bases stayed unmatched. Germline V gives CDR1 LNHDA, CDR2 SQIVND (reference sequence). The CDR3 DNA sequence: TGTGCCAGTAGTACGGGAGGGTACCATGATACGCAGTATTTT. Encoded protein: CASSTGGYHDTQYF.

This clone has a handful of counts. The V and J genes are TRBV15 and TRBJ2-3, with TRBD2 matching 12 bases. This CDR3 has 15 residues. V was clipped by 5 bases and J by 5 bases; unmatched bases: 5. Germline assignment: CDR1 LNHNV and CDR2 YYDKDF (reference sequence). CDR3 sequence: CATSGTGLAGDTQYF. CDR3 nucleotides: TGTGCCACCAGCGGCACGGGACTAGCGGGAGATACGCAGTATTTT.

J is TRBJ1-4 and V is TRBV28; 9 nucleotides align to TRBD1. The CDR3 contains 14 residues. Germline CDR1 and CDR2: MDHEN and SYDVKM. V gave up 7 bases and J gave up 6 bases; unmatched junction bases: 6. CDR3 protein: CASTRDREDEKLFF. CDR3 nucleotides: TGTGCCAGCACCAGGGACAGGGAGGATGAAAAACTGTTTTTT.

This clone was recorded once. The chain joins TRBV7-9 to TRBJ2-1, with TRBD1 identical over 12 bases. Per germline, CDR1 SEHNR and CDR2 FQNEAQ (reference sequence). The ends lost 3 bases at V and 7 bases at J; junction bases unmatched: 4. The length of the CDR3 is 15 residues. This CDR3 reads CASSLWGQGANEQFF. The CDR3 DNA reads as TGTGCCAGCAGCTTGTGGGGACAGGGGGCAAATGAGCAGTTCTTC.

The V and J genes are TRBV12-1 and TRBJ2-5; the DNA was not compared with TRBD2, the D call given in the table. TRBV12-1 represents a pseudogene. This CDR3 region has 15 residues. CDR3 amino acids: CASRRIREGQETQYF. CDR3 DNA: TGTGCCAGCAGACGAATACGGGAGGGCCAAGAGACCCAGTACTTC.

This chain joins TRBV28 and TRBJ1-4; a weak D match, TRBD1 (5 bases). CDR1 and CDR2 (germline): MDHEN, SYDVKM. The CDR3 has 16 residues. V was clipped by 6 bases and J by 0 bases, with 14 bases between them. CDR3 in amino acids: CASSSRVSTTNEKLFF. DNA for the CDR3: TGTGCCAGCAGCTCCAGGGTTTCCACAACTAATGAAAAACTGTTTTTT.

V usage is TRBV19 and J usage is TRBJ2-2, with TRBD1 identical over 10 bases. Germline V gene sequence: CDR1 LNHDA, CDR2 SQIVND (reference sequence). Germline trimming cut 9 bases from V and 0 bases from J; bases unmatched to any gene: 7. The CDR3 is 16 amino acids. As DNA, the CDR3 is TGTGCCAGCAGACAGGGGGCGAACGCGAACACCGGGGAGCTGTTTTTT. This sequence encodes CASRQGANANTGELFF.

This chain connects TRBV5-1 to TRBJ1-2, with TRBD1 matching over 11 bases. CDR3 length equals 16 residues. Germline values: CDR1 SGHRS, CDR2 YFSETQ. Trimming at V came to 3 bases and at J to 3 bases, leaving 7 bases not matched to a gene. As DNA, the CDR3 is TGCGCCAGCAGCTCCTCTGGGACAGGGGGTTACTATGGCTACACCTTC. This translates into CASSSSGTGGYYGYTF. The whole variable domain, filled in from reference TRBV5-1 and TRBJ1-2, reads KAGVTQTPRYLIKTRGQQVTLSCSPISGHRSVSWYQQTPGQGLQFLFEYFSETQRNKGNFPGRFSGRQFSNSRSEMNVSTLELGDSALYLCASSSSGTGGYYGYTFGSGTRLTVV.

This clone was recorded once. V and J are TRBV19 and TRBJ2-2; no clear D. Germline V gene sequence: CDR1 LNHDA, CDR2 SQIVND (reference sequence). The CDR3 is 13 amino acids. V shed 9 bases and J shed 1 base, with 9 bases lying between them. In DNA form, the CDR3 reads TGTGCCAGCGAAAAACTGAACACCGGGGAGCTGTTTTTT. Protein sequence: CASEKLNTGELFF.